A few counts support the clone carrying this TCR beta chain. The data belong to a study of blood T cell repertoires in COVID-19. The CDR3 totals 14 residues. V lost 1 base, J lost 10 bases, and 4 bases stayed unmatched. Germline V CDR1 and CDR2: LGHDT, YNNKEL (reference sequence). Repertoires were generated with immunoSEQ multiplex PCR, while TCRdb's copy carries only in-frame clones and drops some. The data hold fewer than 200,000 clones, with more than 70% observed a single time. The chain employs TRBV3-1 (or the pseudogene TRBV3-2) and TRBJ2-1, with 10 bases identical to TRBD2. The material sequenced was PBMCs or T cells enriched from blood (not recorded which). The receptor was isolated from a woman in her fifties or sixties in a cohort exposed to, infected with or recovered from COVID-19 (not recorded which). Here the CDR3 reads CASSQVASGGEQFF. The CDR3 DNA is TGTGCCAGCAGCCAAGTCGCTAGCGGGGGAGAGCAGTTCTTC.